This T cell receptor (beta chain) was found in a study of blood T cell repertoires in COVID-19. CDR1 is SGHRS, CDR2 YFSETQ, per germline. The CDR3 totals 13 residues. V gave up 5 bases and J gave up 4 bases, with 12 bases separating them. Using immunoSEQ multiplex PCR, the repertoire was profiled, and TCRdb retains in-frame clones only, with some absent. The data hold 150,000 or so clones, with 65% to 85% observed a single time. The chain employs TRBV5-1 and TRBJ1-2; D might be TRBD1 (6 bases). The sample was peripheral blood. The receptor comes from a man in his sixties with active or convalescent COVID-19. In DNA form, the CDR3 reads TGCGCCAGCAGGCCAGGACAGCCCTATGGCTACACCTTC. This encodes CASRPGQPYGYTF.